The rows below give T cell receptor beta chains drawn from one sample of a study of blood T cell repertoires in COVID-19. Assay used: immunoSEQ multiplex PCR; TCRdb lists only in-frame clones, some missing. The sample records 150,000 to 200,000 clones, 87% being singletons. The sequenced sample was peripheral blood. These TCRs come from a man aged 55-75 years with active or convalescent COVID-19. The CDR3 runs from the conserved cysteine through the conserved F or W. Fields, in order: J gene, D gene, clone size, V gene, CDR3 DNA, CDR3 protein. D genes are given only for firm matches. Only part of the rows carry a size: once, few, many, or a class if the clone is expanded.

>TRBJ1-2|.|.|TRBV6-6
TGTGCCAGCAGGGGGGGGACGACTCAGGGCTACACCTTC
CASRGGTTQGYTF
>TRBJ2-1|.|once|TRBV18
TGTGCCAGCTCACCACTTGGGGGCTCCTCCTACAATGAGCAGTTCTTC
CASSPLGGSSYNEQFF
>TRBJ2-3|.|.|TRBV6-5
TGTGCCAGCAGTTACCTACAGGGTCATACGCAGTATTTT
CASSYLQGHTQYF
>TRBJ1-2|TRBD1|.|TRBV7-9
TGTGCCAGCAGCTTAAAGGGGGCAGTAGGAGGCTACACCTTC
CASSLKGAVGGYTF
>TRBJ1-2|TRBD1|once|TRBV6-5
TGTGCCAGCAGTTACACCAGGGGGAGTAACGGCTACACCTTC
CASSYTRGSNGYTF
>TRBJ1-6|.|.|TRBV19
TGTGCCAGTAGTAGGGGCGGAGCTTCATCACCCCTCCACTTT
CASSRGGASSPLHF
>TRBJ1-5|.|.|TRBV15
TGTGCCTCCCAGGGGCAGAGCAATCAGCCCCAGCATTTT
CASQGQSNQPQHF
>TRBJ2-2|TRBD1|.|TRBV11-2
TGTGCCAGCAGCTTAGGCCCGGTGACAGGGTTCACCGGGGAGCTGTTTTTT
CASSLGPVTGFTGELFF
>TRBJ2-3|TRBD2|.|TRBV4-2
TGTGCCAGCAGCCAAGAGTACAAGCGGGGGGCCCTAAGCGGGCAGTATTTT
CASSQEYKRGALSGQYF
>TRBJ1-5|.|.|TRBV15
TGTGCCACCAGCAGTCACAAAAATCAGCCCCAGCATTTT
CATSSHKNQPQHF
>TRBJ1-1|.|.|TRBV7-6
TGTGCCAGCAGCTTATTAGTGCCTGGGAGCACTGAAGCTTTCTTT
CASSLLVPGSTEAFF
>TRBJ1-2|TRBD1|.|TRBV6-5
TGTGCCAGCAGTTTAGGACAGGGAATCGAAGAAACCTTC
CASSLGQGIEETF
>TRBJ1-1|.|.|TRBV20-1
TGCAGTGCTCTTAAGGGGACTGAAGCTTTCTTT
CSALKGTEAFF
>TRBJ2-1|TRBD2|.|TRBV4-1
TGCGCCAGCAGCCAAGATGGAGGACTAGCGGGGGGGCTTCGGAGCAATGAGCAGTTCTTC
CASSQDGGLAGGLRSNEQFF
>TRBJ2-3|.|once|TRBV6-5
TGTGCCAGCGGGAGGGATACGCAGTATTTT
CASGRDTQYF
>TRBJ2-5|TRBD2|.|TRBV11-2
TGTGCCAGCAGCTTAGACCCCCAGTCCATAGCGGGGAATGGAGAGACCCAGTACTTC
CASSLDPQSIAGNGETQYF
>TRBJ1-1|TRBD1|once|TRBV11-2
TGTGCCAGCAGCCCCGACAGGGGGACTGAAGCTTTCTTT
CASSPDRGTEAFF
>TRBJ2-5|.|.|TRBV9
TGTGCCAGCAGCGTAACGGGGGGCATGGAGACCCAGTACTTC
CASSVTGGMETQYF
>TRBJ1-2|.|.|TRBV19
TGTGCCAGTAAGAGGGACAAGACTACCTCTCCTTATGGCTACACCTTC
CASKRDKTTSPYGYTF
>TRBJ1-5|.|.|TRBV2
TGTGCCAGCAGTGAAGCGTTGCGGAATCAGCCCCAGCATTTT
CASSEALRNQPQHF
>TRBJ1-5|TRBD1|.|TRBV5-1
TGCGCCAGCGGGACAGGGGACTCCAATCAGCCCCAGCATTTT
CASGTGDSNQPQHF
>TRBJ1-1|.|.|TRBV11-2
TGTGCCAGCAGCCCCAGCGGCGGGAAAGCTTTCTTT
CASSPSGGKAFF
>TRBJ1-6|.|.|TRBV7-3
TGTGCCAGCAGCTTAACGGGAGGGAATTATTCACCCCTCCACTTT
CASSLTGGNYSPLHF
>TRBJ2-2|.|.|TRBV5-1
TGCGCCAGCAGCTTCTCGGGCGGGGAGCTGTTTTTT
CASSFSGGELFF
>TRBJ2-3|TRBD2|.|TRBV27
TGTGCCAGCAGTTTAAAATTAGCGGGGGGGTTAACAGATACGCAGTATTTT
CASSLKLAGGLTDTQYF
>TRBJ1-4|TRBD1|.|TRBV2
TGTGCCAGCACGAGACAGGGGATTACTAATGAAAAACTGTTTTTT
CASTRQGITNEKLFF
>TRBJ2-7|TRBD2|once|TRBV3-1/TRBV3-2
TGTGCCAGCAGCCATGGACTAGCGGGGATTAGGCGCGAGCAGTACTTC
CASSHGLAGIRREQYF